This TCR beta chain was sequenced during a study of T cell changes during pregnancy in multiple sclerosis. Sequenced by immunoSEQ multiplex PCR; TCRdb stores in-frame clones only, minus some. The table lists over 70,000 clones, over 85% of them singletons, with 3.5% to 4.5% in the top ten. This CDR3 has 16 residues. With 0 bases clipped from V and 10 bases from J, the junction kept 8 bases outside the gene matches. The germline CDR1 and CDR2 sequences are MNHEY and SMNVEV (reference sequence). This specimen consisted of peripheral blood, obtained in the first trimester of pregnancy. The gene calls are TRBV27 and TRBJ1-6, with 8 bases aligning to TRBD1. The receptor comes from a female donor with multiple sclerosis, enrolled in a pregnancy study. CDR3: CASSLSGQAKTSPLHF. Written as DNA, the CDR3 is TGTGCCAGCAGTTTATCGGGACAGGCCAAAACCTCACCCCTCCACTTT.